The T cell receptor (beta chain) under discussion was sequenced for a study of CD8+ T cells in alopecia areata. Study as a whole: By percentage of affected scalp area, the severity of treated patients was scored. Overall study findings and caveats: In lesional scalp, particularly from alopecia totalis/universalis, clonality was higher than in normal scalp. Numerous clones, expanded in lesions, remained in scalp and blood during tofacitinib.

Comment on this clone: What it binds is unknown.

Trimming cost V 0 bases and J 0 bases; bases outside gene matches: 5. Germline CDR1 and CDR2: MGHRA and YSYEKL. The CDR3 has 17 residues. Treatment noted: oral pan-JAK inhibitor, 5-10 mg twice daily. Reverse transcription of extracted RNA yielded cDNA, which provided the sequencing template. Repertoires were generated with immunoSEQ multiplex PCR, while TCRdb's copy carries only in-frame clones and drops some. The sample has 130,000 to 150,000 clones; around four fifths are singletons. The sequence derives from a human donor with alopecia areata. The sample in question was CD8+ T cells sorted from blood, obtained at week 4, from a patient treated with tofacitinib. The chain has TRBV4-1 and TRBJ2-1; 7 bases fit TRBD2. The CDR3 sequence: CASSQDWEGSSYNEQFF. In DNA, the CDR3 is TGCGCCAGCAGCCAAGATTGGGAGGGCAGCTCCTACAATGAGCAGTTCTTC.